These T cell receptor beta chains were read from a single sample in a study of OX40 agonist ivuxolimab in advanced cancers. Some clones are missing from TCRdb's copy, which holds only in-frame ones; the method was immunoSEQ multiplex PCR. The sample contains about 54,000 clones, about 91% of which appear only once. The sequenced sample was CD4+ or CD8+ T cells sorted from blood, obtained in a trial of the OX40 agonist ivuxolimab. All receptors derive from an adult with an advanced solid tumor such as melanoma, head and neck, liver or kidney cancer. The CDR3 runs from the conserved cysteine through the conserved F or W. Fields, in order: J gene, CDR3 length, clone size, V gene, CDR3 protein. Clone size is stated in some rows and not others, as once, few, many or a class when expanded.

>TRBJ2-7|16|NA|TRBV5-5
CASSLVWQGWGIEQYF
>TRBJ2-7|15|once|TRBV30
CAWSVDPRVVYEQYF
>TRBJ2-2|13|NA|TRBV7-8
CAIGQMNTGELFF
>TRBJ2-5|16|NA|TRBV27
CASSLRLAGFQETQYF
>TRBJ2-7|14|NA|TRBV19
CASSPRQGTYEQYF
>TRBJ1-1|13|NA|TRBV27
CASSPLGDTEAFF
>TRBJ2-3|15|NA|TRBV7-2
CASSPLAGPGDTQYF
>TRBJ1-6|16|NA|TRBV2
CASSRTGYSYNSPLHF
>TRBJ1-2|15|NA|TRBV5-5
CASSLGSERGDGYTF
>TRBJ1-1|13|few|TRBV4-2
CASSQDRGRDPFF
>TRBJ2-7|13|NA|TRBV5-8
CASSLQGANEQYF
>TRBJ2-7|15|NA|TRBV10-3
CAITSGASEAGEQYF
>TRBJ1-1|16|NA|TRBV9
CASTFSEGEGNTEAFF
>TRBJ2-1|15|NA|TRBV5-1
CASSLRTDSYNEQFF
>TRBJ1-6|16|NA|TRBV4-1
CASSQGSWDYNSPLHF
>TRBJ2-7|13|NA|TRBV18
CASSSLESYEQYF
>TRBJ2-7|11|NA|TRBV5-4
CASSSTYEQYF
>TRBJ2-7|14|NA|TRBV5-8
CASSLELNPYEQYF
>TRBJ2-1|16|NA|TRBV9
CASSALLAGGYNEQFF
>TRBJ1-2|14|few|TRBV4-1
CASSHVANSYGYTF
>TRBJ2-2|15|NA|TRBV9
CASSALAANTGELFF
>TRBJ1-2|13|once|TRBV28
CASSIQGDYGYTF
>TRBJ1-1|15|NA|TRBV9
CASSVAGTGETEAFF
>TRBJ1-1|15|medium-sized|TRBV5-4
CASSYWGGVNTEAFF
>TRBJ1-4|14|once|TRBV28
CASSLAEYNEKLFF
>TRBJ2-1|15|NA|TRBV28
CASSLGLAGYNEQFF
>TRBJ2-1|16|NA|TRBV7-6
CASSLVPRSSYNEQFF
>TRBJ1-1|19|once|TRBV5-1
CASTNYPGQGLGKNTEAFF
>TRBJ2-1|13|NA|TRBV30
CAWSPGIANEQFF
>TRBJ2-7|11|NA|TRBV10-3
CAISAAYEQYF
>TRBJ2-7|14|NA|TRBV9
CASSVGDSSYEQYF
>TRBJ1-1|14|NA|TRBV6-4
CASSDGGVGAEAFF
>TRBJ2-2|15|few|TRBV4-3
CASSLFRVEVRELFF
>TRBJ1-2|13|NA|TRBV7-9
CASSLTVEDGYTF
>TRBJ1-2|10|once|TRBV28
CASRNYGYTF
>TRBJ1-1|14|NA|TRBV9
CASSVAWVNTEAFF
>TRBJ2-2|13|NA|TRBV11-3
CASSHRGTGELFF